The subject of this entry is one T cell receptor (beta chain). Its antigen target is currently unknown. Base qualities are not recorded, but no much larger clone differs from it by a single base. This sample was taken from a study of radiation and T cells in renal cell carcinoma (dated by TCRdb to 2020 to 2022). About the investigation overall: TCR beta sequencing covered 50 to 55 samples in total, comprising around 26 tumors and 27 peripheral blood samples. Across all 53 samples, over 4,000,000 unique CDR3 nucleotide sequences encoding some 2.6 million unique CDR3 amino acid sequences were identified. The final blood draw took place at 4 weeks after radiation, the same time as nephrectomy. The study at large found these results: Because no pretreatment tumor biopsies were available, whether clonotypes were present in the tumor at baseline could not be determined. Blood repertoire dynamics were not followed beyond 4 weeks after treatment. In blood, the top tumor clonotypes increased between baseline and 2 weeks post-radiation and then shrank by 4 weeks, which suggests that tumor-resident clones expanded only transiently. Because the trial had a single-armed design, the trial could not examine how radiation dose or scheduling affected the TCR repertoire.

The CDR3 runs 14 residues from the cysteine to the phenylalanine. The sequence is cut down to CDR3 DNA, 42 bases in frame from base 1. Looking up the germline V gene yields CDR1 SGDLS and CDR2 YYNGEE. V has 3 bases trimmed and J has 5 bases trimmed; junction bases matching no gene number 5. TCR beta libraries were generated from genomic DNA with the immunoSEQ kit, following the manufacturer's recommendations. To prepare libraries, a first multiplex PCR with proprietary primers was run, followed by a second PCR that added unique barcodes, and a bead cleanup was done after each round. A positive control reaction and a negative control reaction, both provided in the kit, were run with every batch of samples. The final libraries underwent checking on an Agilent 4200 TapeStation D1000 ScreenTape, volumetric pooling, and quantification by qPCR. Sequencing ran on an Illumina NextSeq500 with a MidOutput 150-cycle cartridge, using 156 Read1 and 15 Index1 cycles with kit custom primers. The pooled library was loaded at 1.0 pM, with a roughly 19% PhiX control spiked in. The authors' pipeline ran thus. The vendor-processed data were analyzed in R, and a clonotype was defined as all T cells that share the same CDR3 nucleotide sequence. In the clone abundance analyses, frequencies were normalized to the 10,000 most abundant clones in each sample. Before analysis, public T cell clones were removed, and these numbered fewer than six per sample on average. An abundance difference of at least 32-fold between compartments was the criterion for calling clonotypes tumor-enriched or baseline blood-enriched. Clonotypes expanded or contracted between blood time points were identified with a beta-binomial differential abundance model. Tumor-blood repertoire similarity was measured with the Baroni-Urbani and Buser coefficient, and groups were compared using two-tailed Wilcoxon tests in R. The source is immuneACCESS, and TCRdb retained only in-frame sequences with V and J called. Part of the clones is not carried over; for the studies checked, unresolved V genes explain less than half of this, and the remainder is unexplained. D and trimming were read from the DNA, whereas the V and J calls and clone size are those reported in that table. The sample has around 45,000 clones on record, 70% to 85% of them singletons. The ten largest clonotypes hold roughly 30% of the sample.

The label giving this sample's time point can be read as: blood 4 weeks post-SBRT, at nephrectomy. Explained via the paper, the treatment or condition label denotes: 15 Gy SBRT to primary tumor, nephrectomy 4 weeks later. Samples were obtained from a clinical trial, in which 15 Gy stereotactic body radiation therapy was delivered to primary renal cell carcinomas and nephrectomy was performed 4 weeks later. To follow tumor-enriched clonotypes, serial peripheral blood was collected from radiation-treated patients at baseline and at 2 weeks and 4 weeks after SBRT. All patients had renal cell carcinoma with clear cell pathology. The QIAamp DNA Blood Mini Kit (Qiagen) was used to prepare genomic DNA for TCR sequencing. Samples were included in the analyses only if all quality control checks were passed.

This specimen was blood, taken from a patient whose treatment included radiotherapy and nephrectomy. This chain joins TRBV9 to TRBJ1-5, and TRBD1 matches 7 of the central bases. The TCR originated in a woman in her 70s with renal cell carcinoma. The CDR3 region: CASSGTGAHQPQHF. The bases read TGTGCCAGCAGCGGAACAGGGGCTCATCAGCCCCAGCATTTT.